These 20 T cell receptor beta chains came from one sample sequenced in a study of long-term antiretroviral therapy in people with HIV. Researchers ran immunoSEQ v3.0 at survey level. This table comes from immunoSEQ multiplex PCR, and its TCRdb copy is limited to in-frame clones, with some not included. Here the sample spans some 33,000 clones, 82% being singletons. The specimen was unsorted PBMCs, collected 0.6 years after starting antiretroviral therapy. The receptors were sampled from a man in his late teens or twenties with HIV.

This rearrangement joins TRBV5-1 to TRBJ1-4; perhaps TRBD1 as D (6 bases). This CDR3 contains 17 residues. Trimming stripped 0 bases from V and 7 bases from J, with 19 bases between. CDR1 is SGHRS, CDR2 YFSETQ, per germline. Here the CDR3 DNA reads TGCGCCAGCAGCTTGGTGGGGGGGGGCAGTCAGGCTGAAAAACTGTTTTTT. This translates into CASSLVGGGSQAEKLFF.

The CDR3 loop reads CASSLTTSPLHF. CDR3 bases: TGTGCCAGCAGCCTAACGACGTCACCCCTCCACTTT. The V and J genes are TRBV7-9 and TRBJ1-6; D gene unclear. Between the trimmed V and J ends, which lost 5 bases and 10 bases, there was a span of 9 bases. Germline CDR1 reads SEHNR; CDR2 reads FQNEAQ (reference sequence). This CDR3 has 12 residues.

V and J are TRBV28 and TRBJ1-1; possible D gene TRBD1, 6 bases. This CDR3 has 14 residues. Trimming shortened V by 6 bases and J by 1 base, and 12 bases separated the two germline ends. Germline values: CDR1 MDHEN, CDR2 SYDVKM. The CDR3 here is CASSSPGANTEAFF. In DNA form, the CDR3 reads TGTGCCAGCAGCTCCCCGGGGGCGAACACTGAAGCTTTCTTT.

This sequence joins TRBV2 and TRBJ2-1; 9 nucleotides line up with TRBD2. Germline V lookup: CDR1 SNHLY, CDR2 FYNNEI. V gave up 2 bases and J gave up 4 bases; unmatched junction bases: 9. The CDR3 totals 17 residues. CDR3 region: CASSERPSGVLYNEQFF. DNA of the CDR3: TGTGCCAGCAGTGAAAGGCCTAGCGGGGTACTGTACAATGAGCAGTTCTTC.

The genes are TRBV2 and TRBJ2-6, with D unclear. The length of the CDR3 is 13 residues. Trimming took 6 bases from V and 0 from J, leaving 3 bases between them. Germline V gene lookup returns CDR1 SNHLY and CDR2 FYNNEI. The CDR3 region has the DNA TGTGCCAGCAGCGACTCTGGGGCCAACGTCCTGACTTTC. It yields the protein CASSDSGANVLTF.

This rearrangement joins TRBV5-6 to TRBJ1-2; possibly TRBD1 for D (5 bases). The germline gives CDR1 SGHDT, CDR2 YYEEEE. The V end was cut by 0 bases, the J end by 4 bases, with 16 bases between. The CDR3 is 16 residues long. The CDR3 is CASSLAGRVGFYGYTF. The DNA for the CDR3 is TGTGCCAGCAGCTTGGCCGGCAGGGTCGGCTTCTATGGCTACACCTTC.

About this clone itself: Germline and junction disagree at one end, which may indicate a read error. This chain joins TRBV6-1 and TRBJ2-4; 7 positions match TRBD1. The germline V gene has CDR1 MNHNS and CDR2 SASEGT. CDR3 size: 15 residues. The DNA of the CDR3 is TGTGCCAGCAGGGAAGACAGGGTAGCCAAAAACATTCAGTACTTC. Translation: CASREDRVAKNIQYF.

The V and J genes are TRBV9 and TRBJ2-3; unclear D gene. The CDR3 is made up of 13 amino acids. V shed 3 bases and J shed 0 bases, with 5 bases lying between them. Per germline, CDR1 SGDLS and CDR2 YYNGEE. CDR3 in amino acids: CASSASSTDTQYF. CDR3 nucleotide sequence: TGTGCCAGCAGCGCGAGCAGCACAGATACGCAGTATTTT.

This chain joins TRBV6-6 and TRBJ2-1; no clear D. The length of the CDR3 is 13 residues. The ends were cut back, 4 bases at V and 10 bases at J, with 14 bases in the middle. Per germline, CDR1 MNHNY and CDR2 SVGAGI (reference sequence). CDR3 DNA: TGTGCCAGCAGTTTTTCCCCATTGTACGAGCAGTTCTTC. Translating gives CASSFSPLYEQFF.

The chain uses TRBV6-5 and TRBJ1-2, with D perhaps TRBD1 (6 bases). This CDR3 has 15 residues. V was clipped by 4 bases and J by 4 bases, with 16 bases between them. CDR1 is MNHEY, CDR2 SVGAGI, per germline. CDR3 protein: CASSSSASGAYGYTF. For the CDR3, the DNA is TGTGCCAGCAGTTCCTCGGCGTCGGGGGCCTATGGCTACACCTTC.

This rearrangement joins TRBV5-4 to TRBJ2-1; D perhaps matches TRBD1 (6 bases). With 3 bases removed from V and 1 base from J, the gap between germline ends came to 11 bases. The CDR3 has 15 amino acids. The germline CDR1 and CDR2 sequences are SGHNT and YYREEE (reference sequence). CDR3 DNA sequence: TGTGCCAGCAGCTCGACAGGCCCATCCTACAATGAGCAGTTCTTC. Amino acids: CASSSTGPSYNEQFF.

As for this clone: The identical CDR3 is also encoded by other nucleotide sequences in the sample. The V and J genes are TRBV6-1 and TRBJ1-5; 11 bases fit TRBD1. This CDR3 has 15 amino acids. The trim removed 6 bases at V and 3 bases at J, leaving 4 bases unmatched. Per the germline V gene, CDR1 is MNHNS and CDR2 is SASEGT. CDR3 loop: CASRRDRGDNQPQHF. The CDR3, as DNA: TGTGCCAGCAGGAGGGACAGGGGGGACAATCAGCCCCAGCATTTT.

The rearrangement uses TRBV19 and TRBJ2-7; 7 nucleotides line up with TRBD1. CDR3 length: 13 residues. Germline V gene data show CDR1 as LNHDA and CDR2 as SQIVND (reference sequence). V gave up 5 bases and J gave up 6 bases; unmatched junction bases: 7. The CDR3 DNA reads TGTGCCAGTAGTCCGATCTCAGGGGGCGAGCAGTACTTC. It specifies CASSPISGGEQYF. The full variable domain, with the rest looked up from reference TRBV19 and TRBJ2-7, is DGGITQSPKYLFRKEGQNVTLSCEQNLNHDAMYWYRQDPGQGLRLIYYSQIVNDFQKGDIAEGYSVSREKKESFPLTVTSAQKNPTAFYLCASSPISGGEQYFGPGTRLTVT.

V and J are TRBV19 and TRBJ2-3; a weak D match, TRBD1 (5 bases). This CDR3 comprises 11 residues. V shed 10 bases and J shed 2 bases, with 7 bases lying between them. Germline loops: CDR1 LNHDA, CDR2 SQIVND (reference sequence). CDR3 DNA sequence: TGTGCCATCAGGGACACAGATACGCAGTATTTT. Translation: CAIRDTDTQYF. Supplemented by reference TRBV19 and TRBJ2-3, the full variable domain reads DGGITQSPKYLFRKEGQNVTLSCEQNLNHDAMYWYRQDPGQGLRLIYYSQIVNDFQKGDIAEGYSVSREKKESFPLTVTSAQKNPTAFYLCAIRDTDTQYFGPGTRLTVL.

The DNA for the CDR3 is TGTGCCAGCTCACCACGGGAGCTAGCGGGAGTTGAAGAGCAGTTCTTC. Its translation: CASSPRELAGVEEQFF. This rearrangement joins TRBV18 to TRBJ2-1, with 10 bases identical to TRBD2. This CDR3 is built from 16 residues. The germline CDR1 and CDR2 sequences are KGHSH and LQKENI. J was trimmed by 10 bases and V by 1 base; bases with no gene match: 10.

This chain connects TRBV4-3 to TRBJ1-1; D remains ambiguous. Germline loops: CDR1 LGHNA, CDR2 YSLEER. The CDR3 length is 14 residues. The V and J ends lost 0 bases and 0 bases respectively, with 5 bases between them. The CDR3 sequence: CASSQDDLNTEAFF. DNA of the CDR3: TGCGCCAGCAGCCAAGATGACCTGAACACTGAAGCTTTCTTT.

The V gene is TRBV9, the J gene TRBJ2-3; 8 bases agree with TRBD1. Germline CDR1 reads SGDLS; CDR2 reads YYNGEE. The CDR3 extends over 14 amino acids. V trimming: 7 bases; J trimming: 0 bases; junction bases outside the gene matches: 4. The CDR3 coding sequence is TGTGCCAGCGGGACAGGACCTAGCACAGATACGCAGTATTTT. As protein: CASGTGPSTDTQYF. Together with reference TRBV9 and TRBJ2-3, the CDR3 gives the full variable domain: DSGVTQTPKHLITATGQRVTLRCSPRSGDLSVYWYQQSLDQGLQFLIQYYNGEERAKGNILERFSAQQFPDLHSELNLSSLELGDSALYFCASGTGPSTDTQYFGPGTRLTVL.

The DNA of the CDR3 is TGCGCCAGCAGCTTGGACGGTTCTGGGGGCTCCAAAATCTACGAGCAGTACTTC. Translated, it gives CASSLDGSGGSKIYEQYF. V gene TRBV5-1 combines with J gene TRBJ2-7, with D perhaps TRBD1 (6 bases). V lost 0 bases, J lost 3 bases, and 22 bases lay in between. CDR3 size: 18 residues. Germline CDR1 is SGHRS and CDR2 is YFSETQ.

The rearrangement links TRBV18 to TRBJ1-1; D ambiguous. Trimming cost V 3 bases and J 7 bases, with 12 bases left between them. The germline V gene has CDR1 KGHSH and CDR2 LQKENI. This CDR3 has 13 amino acids. DNA of the CDR3: TGTGCCAGCTCACCGTATATGGAAGGTGAAGCTTTCTTT. This encodes CASSPYMEGEAFF.

This clone was detected only a few times. The chain has TRBV2 and TRBJ2-7, with D perhaps being TRBD1 or TRBD2 (5 bases each). The germline V gene encodes CDR1 SNHLY and CDR2 FYNNEI. Trimming left V 5 bases short and J 4 bases short, with 9 bases between. There are 12 residues in the CDR3. Here the CDR3 reads CASSLGAYEQYF. CDR3 DNA sequence: TGTGCCAGCAGTCTCGGGGCGTACGAGCAGTACTTC.